This entry lists 20 T cell receptor beta chains sequenced from one sample in a study of tumor and adjacent non-tumor tissue in lung cancer. The library came from three nested PCR rounds adapted from ARM-PCR protocols. TCRdb processed the multiplex PCR reads anew with MiXCR; each CDR3 protein has one entry. Of 65,000 to 70,000 distinct CDR3 sequences detected, about 61% appear once; the ten largest clones hold around 21%. This sample's RNA came from whole unsorted tissue. The specimen sequenced was lung tumor tissue. Receptors originate from a man between 50 and 59 years old with non-small cell lung cancer.

About this clonotype itself: This may stem from a read error, because a much larger clone lies one nucleotide away. The conserved phenylalanine or tryptophan normally closing the CDR3 is absent here, so this likely arose from a read error. The chain recombines TRBV10-3 with TRBJ1-6; 9 bases map to TRBD1. The CDR3 is 14 residues long. V dropped 2 bases and J dropped 10; count of bases not matched to a gene: 3. Germline lookup yields CDR1 ENHRY and CDR2 SYGVKD. CDR3 sequence (DNA): TGTGCCATCAGTGAGACAGGGGGCAGGTCACCCCTCCACTCT. Encoded protein: CAISETGGRSPLHS.

The sample holds many counts of this clonotype. V usage is TRBV5-6 and J usage is TRBJ2-1; TRBD2 aligns across 9 bases. CDR3 size: 15 residues. V was clipped by 3 bases and J by 9 bases; unmatched bases: 10. The germline gives CDR1 SGHDT, CDR2 YYEEEE. The CDR3 reads CASSWAAGGAGEQFF. Written as DNA, the CDR3 is TGTGCCAGCAGCTGGGCAGCGGGAGGAGCGGGTGAGCAGTTCTTC.

For this clonotype: This may stem from a read error, because a much larger clone lies one nucleotide away. The conserved phenylalanine or tryptophan is not found at the CDR3 terminus, so this likely reflects a read error. This sequence joins TRBV19 and TRBJ2-3, with 9 bases fitting TRBD2. The germline V gene encodes CDR1 LNHDA and CDR2 SQIVND (reference sequence). V trimming: 10 bases; J trimming: 6 bases; junction bases outside the gene matches: 14. This CDR3 has 15 amino acids. The CDR3, as DNA: TGTGCCACCCGGAGGGCGGGGGGGCCGAAGGATACGCAGTATTAT. Translated: CATRRAGGPKDTQYY.

Of note for this clonotype: An end of the junction differs from the germline gene, which may be a read error. The chain combines TRBV11-2 with TRBJ2-5; TRBD1 might be the D (6 bases). The CDR3 totals 17 residues. Germline CDR1 reads SGHAT; CDR2 reads FQNNGV. This chain's CDR3 is CANSLDKLVGAKETQYF. The DNA for the CDR3 is TGTGCCAACAGCTTAGATAAACTAGTGGGGGCCAAAGAGACCCAGTACTTC.

This chain joins TRBV4-1 and TRBJ1-5; possibly TRBD1 for D (5 bases). Trimming stripped 0 bases from V and 3 bases from J, with 15 bases between. The CDR3 has 17 amino acids. Germline CDR1 is MGHRA and CDR2 is YSYEKL. In DNA, the CDR3 is TGCGCCAGCAGCCAAGATGGGCAGGGCCCACCCAATCAGCCCCAGCATTTT. Encoded protein: CASSQDGQGPPNQPQHF.

As to this clonotype: This clone may be a read error of a much larger clone one base away. It is likely a read error, because the conserved phenylalanine at the end of the CDR3 is missing. The rearrangement links TRBV6-5 to TRBJ2-3; 7 bases agree with TRBD1. This CDR3 is 16 amino acids long. From germline, CDR1 is MNHEY and CDR2 SVGAGI. V trimming: 6 bases; J trimming: 3 bases; junction bases outside the gene matches: 12. The CDR3 DNA follows: TGTGCCAGCAGCCTAGTGGGACAGACAGGAACAGATACGCAGTATTTA. Protein: CASSLVGQTGTDTQYL.

Notes on this clonotype: One end of the junction fails to match germline, which may point to a read error. The chain links TRBV6-5 to TRBJ2-5; a possible D gene is TRBD2 (5 bases). The CDR3 spans 15 residues. CDR1 and CDR2 (germline): MNHEY, SVGAGI. CDR3 loop: CSSSRTGIEGETQYF. The CDR3 DNA reads TGTTCCAGCAGTCGAACCGGGATCGAGGGAGAGACCCAGTACTTC.

The chain combines TRBV29-1 with TRBJ2-7; D is ambiguous. This CDR3 is 13 amino acids long. Germline V lookup: CDR1 SQVTM, CDR2 ANQGSEA. CDR3 loop: CSDALQVDYEQYF. CDR3 DNA: TGCAGTGATGCCCTCCAGGTGGACTACGAGCAGTACTTC.

As regards this clonotype: The junction does not match germline at one end; this may be a read error. This chain joins TRBV11-3 and TRBJ1-2; 10 bases match TRBD1. The CDR3 totals 11 residues. In germline, CDR1 is SGHNT, CDR2 YENEEA. CDR3 coding DNA: TGTGCCCGACAGGGGGCGCGTGACTGCACATTC. It is translated as CARQGARDCTF.

This clonotype was picked up a small number of times. A much bigger clone sits one base away, suggesting this may be a read error. The genes are TRBV29-1 and TRBJ2-1; the D is unclear. This CDR3 region has 14 residues. Germline loops: CDR1 SQVTM, CDR2 ANQGSEA. The CDR3 nucleotides read TGCGGCGTCGCGCGCCGAGGTTCCTACAATGAGCAGTTCTTC. Amino acids: CGVARRGSYNEQFF.

Worth noting for this clonotype: A much larger clone differs from this one at a single base, so this may be a read error. The rearrangement links TRBV6-1 to TRBJ1-5; D is ambiguous. Looked up from germline, CDR1 is MNHNS and CDR2 is SASEGT. This CDR3 is 14 amino acids long. V lost 11 bases to trimming and J lost 0 bases, with 14 bases between them. The CDR3 here is CACGGVYSNQPQHF. The CDR3 coding sequence is TGTGCCTGCGGAGGAGTCTATAGCAATCAGCCCCAGCATTTT.

Concerning this clonotype itself: The conserved closing phenylalanine or tryptophan is absent in this CDR3, likely reflecting a read error. Because the CDR3's place on the DNA is in doubt, the DNA is left out and the CDR3 is given as listed by TCRdb. The J gene is TRBJ2-5, the V gene TRBV11-2; the tabulated D call, TRBD1, remains unverified against the DNA. Per germline, CDR1 SGHAT and CDR2 FQNNGV. Both ends counted, the CDR3 spans 15 residues. CDR3 protein: CDSSSTWGVAETLYS.

To note about this clonotype: The junction and the germline gene differ at one end; a read error may be behind it. The V call is TRBV11-2, the J call TRBJ1-6, with a weak D call TRBD1 (6 bases). Germline CDR1 reads SGHAT; CDR2 reads FQNNGV. The CDR3 extends over 16 amino acids. The CDR3 DNA reads as TGTACAAGCAGCTTCTCGGGACACAACTATAATTCACCCGTCCACTTT. Translating gives CTSSFSGHNYNSPVHF.

This clonotype was seen only once. The genes are TRBV28 and TRBJ2-2, with TRBD2 matching 11 bases. CDR3 length equals 18 residues. Germline CDR1 MDHEN, CDR2 SYDVKM. The CDR3 reads CVSSSPIMPSGRPGELFF. DNA for the CDR3: TGTGTAAGCAGTTCCCCCATTATGCCTAGCGGGAGGCCCGGGGAGCTGTTTTTT.

The gene calls are TRBV5-1 and TRBJ2-2, with a tentative D call TRBD1 (6 bases). Per the germline V gene, CDR1 is SGHRS and CDR2 is YFSETQ. The V gene lost 1 base and the J gene lost 7 bases, with 14 bases spanning the gap. The CDR3 length is 15 residues. In DNA form, the CDR3 reads TGCGCCAGCAGCTTGACCGTGGGGGCTGTCGGGGAGCTGTTTTTT. Amino acids: CASSLTVGAVGELFF.

This clonotype has a count of ten or more. This chain joins TRBV10-3 and TRBJ1-1; TRBD1 aligns across 7 bases. Germline CDR1 reads ENHRY; CDR2 reads SYGVKD. J was trimmed by 1 base and V by 5 bases; bases with no gene match: 4. CDR3 length: 14 amino acids. CDR3 protein: CAISRDRENTEAFF. CDR3 nucleotides: TGTGCCATCAGTCGAGACAGGGAGAACACTGAAGCTTTCTTT.

This clonotype was seen more than once but under ten times. The CDR3 here is CASSPNMRDGELFF. In DNA form, the CDR3 reads TGTGCCAGTAGCCCCAACATGCGGGATGGTGAGCTGTTTTTT. The chain links TRBV11-3 to TRBJ2-2, with D perhaps TRBD2 (6 bases). V was clipped by 9 bases and J by 11 bases, with 22 bases between them. Germline lookup yields CDR1 SGHNT and CDR2 YENEEA. This CDR3 has 14 amino acids.

A remark on this clonotype: The junction departs from germline at one end; a sequencing error may be responsible. The chain uses TRBV10-2 and TRBJ1-1; no clear D. The CDR3 is made up of 13 amino acids. Looked up from germline, CDR1 is WSHSY and CDR2 is SAAADI. The CDR3 DNA reads as TGCTCCAGCAGTCGCAACAGCATCACTGAAGCTTTCTTT. Residues: CSSSRNSITEAFF.

This clonotype was found a few times. J is TRBJ1-6 and V is TRBV14, with D unclear. Looked up from germline, CDR1 is SGHDN and CDR2 is FVKESK. The CDR3 covers 17 residues. Between the trimmed V and J ends, which lost 6 bases and 0 bases, there was a span of 15 bases. The CDR3 region has the DNA TGTGCCAGCAGACTAGCAGGCGGGAGCTCCTATAATTCACCCCTCCACTTT. It specifies CASRLAGGSSYNSPLHF.

This clonotype was detected ten times or more. V is TRBV5-4 and J is TRBJ2-7; 11 nucleotides align to TRBD1. This CDR3 has 15 amino acids. The J segment lost 2 bases and the V segment lost 0 bases, leaving 1 base of the junction unmatched. The germline CDR1 and CDR2 sequences are SGHNT and YYREEE (reference sequence). CDR3 region: CASSLGGQGAYEQYF. The CDR3 DNA sequence: TGTGCCAGCAGCTTGGGGGGACAGGGGGCCTACGAGCAGTACTTC.